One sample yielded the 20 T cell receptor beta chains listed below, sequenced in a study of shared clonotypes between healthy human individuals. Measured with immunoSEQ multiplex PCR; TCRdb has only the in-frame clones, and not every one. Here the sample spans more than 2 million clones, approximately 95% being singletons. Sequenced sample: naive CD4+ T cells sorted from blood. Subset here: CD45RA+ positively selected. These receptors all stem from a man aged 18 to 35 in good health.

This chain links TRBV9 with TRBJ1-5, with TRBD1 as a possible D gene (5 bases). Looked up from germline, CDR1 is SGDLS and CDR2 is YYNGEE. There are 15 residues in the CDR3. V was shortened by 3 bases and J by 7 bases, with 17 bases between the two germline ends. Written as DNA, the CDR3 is TGTGCCAGCAGCGATACGGGGGTTACGGGGCAGCCCCAGCATTTT. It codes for CASSDTGVTGQPQHF.

Here the CDR3 reads CASSYSSDLAKNIQYF. CDR3 DNA sequence: TGTGCCAGCAGTTACTCGTCGGATCTAGCCAAAAACATTCAGTACTTC. The chain recombines TRBV6-5 with TRBJ2-4; D not resolved. The CDR3 spans 16 residues. V lost 0 bases and J 0 bases, leaving 9 bases between the germline ends. CDR1 MNHEY and CDR2 SVGAGI come from the germline V gene.

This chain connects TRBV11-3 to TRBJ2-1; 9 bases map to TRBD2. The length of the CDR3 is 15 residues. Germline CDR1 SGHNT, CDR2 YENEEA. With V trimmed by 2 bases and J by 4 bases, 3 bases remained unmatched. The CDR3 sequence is CASSLLAGSYNEQFF. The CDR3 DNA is TGTGCCAGCAGCTTACTAGCGGGGTCATACAATGAGCAGTTCTTC.

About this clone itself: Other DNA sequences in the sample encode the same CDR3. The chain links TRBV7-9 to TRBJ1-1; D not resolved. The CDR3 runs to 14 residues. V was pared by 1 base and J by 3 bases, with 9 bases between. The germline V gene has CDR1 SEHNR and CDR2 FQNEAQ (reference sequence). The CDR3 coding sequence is TGTGCCAGCAGCTTAGGCCAAGGGCACACTGAAGCTTTCTTT. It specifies CASSLGQGHTEAFF. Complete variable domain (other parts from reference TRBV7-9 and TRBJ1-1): DTGVSQNPRHKITKRGQNVTFRCDPISEHNRLYWYRQTLGQGPEFLTYFQNEAQLEKSRLLSDRFSAERPKGSFSTLEIQRTEQGDSAMYLCASSLGQGHTEAFFGQGTRLTVV.

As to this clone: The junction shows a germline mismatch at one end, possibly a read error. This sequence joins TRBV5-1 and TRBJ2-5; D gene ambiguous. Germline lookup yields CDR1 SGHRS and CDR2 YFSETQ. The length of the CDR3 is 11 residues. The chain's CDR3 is CASSYQEIQYF. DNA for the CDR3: TGCGCCAGCAGCTACCAAGAGATCCAGTACTTC.

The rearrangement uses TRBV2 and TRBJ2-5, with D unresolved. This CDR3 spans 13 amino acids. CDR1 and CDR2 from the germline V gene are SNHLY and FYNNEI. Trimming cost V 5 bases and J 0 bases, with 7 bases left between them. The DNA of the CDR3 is TGTGCCAGCAGTCTTGCGTACCAAGAGACCCAGTACTTC. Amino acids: CASSLAYQETQYF.

CDR3 region: CSVGRGVFETQYF. The CDR3 DNA follows: TGCAGCGTTGGGAGGGGAGTTTTCGAGACCCAGTACTTC. The chain links TRBV29-1 to TRBJ2-5, with D perhaps matching TRBD2 (6 bases). This CDR3 is built from 13 residues. Trimming removed 4 bases from V and 5 bases from J, with 14 bases in between. Germline loops: CDR1 SQVTM, CDR2 ANQGSEA.

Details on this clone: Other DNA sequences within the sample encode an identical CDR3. The CDR3 here is CSAGAGYTF. DNA of the CDR3: TGCAGTGCTGGAGCTGGCTACACCTTC. J is TRBJ1-2 and V is TRBV20-1; D call uncertain. This CDR3 comprises 9 residues. The V gene's germline CDR1 is DFQATT and CDR2 SNEGSKA (reference sequence). Trimming removed 5 bases from V and 7 bases from J, with 5 bases in between.

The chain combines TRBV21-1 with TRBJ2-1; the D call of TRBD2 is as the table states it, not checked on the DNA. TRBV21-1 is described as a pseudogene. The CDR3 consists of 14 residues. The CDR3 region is CASRRPRGGRGKFF. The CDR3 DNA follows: TGTGCCAGCAGACGGCCGCGGGGGGGCCGAGGAAAGTTCTTC.

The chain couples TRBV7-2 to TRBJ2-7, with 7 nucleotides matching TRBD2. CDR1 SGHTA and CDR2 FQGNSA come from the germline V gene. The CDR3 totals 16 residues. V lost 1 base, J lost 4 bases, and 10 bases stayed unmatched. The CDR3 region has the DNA TGTGCCAGCAGCTTAGTGGGGGGAGGGCCCTCTTACGAGCAGTACTTC. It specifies CASSLVGGGPSYEQYF.

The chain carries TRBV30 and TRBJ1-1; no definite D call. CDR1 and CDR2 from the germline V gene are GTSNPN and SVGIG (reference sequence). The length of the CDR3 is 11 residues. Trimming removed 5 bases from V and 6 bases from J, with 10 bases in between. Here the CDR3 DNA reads TGTGCCTGGCGAAACGGGCCTGAAGCTTTCTTT. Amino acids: CAWRNGPEAFF.

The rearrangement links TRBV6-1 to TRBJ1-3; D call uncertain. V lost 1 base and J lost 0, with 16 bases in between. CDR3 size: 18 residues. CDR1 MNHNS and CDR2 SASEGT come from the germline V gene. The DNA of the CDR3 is TGTGCCAGCAGTGAAGAATCCCGCGGACGTCTCTCTGGAAACACCATATATTTT. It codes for CASSEESRGRLSGNTIYF.

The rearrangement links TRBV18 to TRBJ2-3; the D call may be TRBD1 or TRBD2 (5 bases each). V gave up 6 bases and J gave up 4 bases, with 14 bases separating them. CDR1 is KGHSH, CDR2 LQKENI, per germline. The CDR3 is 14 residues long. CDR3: CASSVRAGADTQYF. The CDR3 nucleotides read TGTGCCAGCTCCGTCAGGGCCGGGGCAGATACGCAGTATTTT.

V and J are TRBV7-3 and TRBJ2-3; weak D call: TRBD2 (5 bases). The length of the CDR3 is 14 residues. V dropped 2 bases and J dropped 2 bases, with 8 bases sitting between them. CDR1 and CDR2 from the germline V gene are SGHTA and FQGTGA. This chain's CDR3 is CASSLGGLTDTQYF. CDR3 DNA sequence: TGTGCCAGCAGCTTAGGAGGTCTCACAGATACGCAGTATTTT.

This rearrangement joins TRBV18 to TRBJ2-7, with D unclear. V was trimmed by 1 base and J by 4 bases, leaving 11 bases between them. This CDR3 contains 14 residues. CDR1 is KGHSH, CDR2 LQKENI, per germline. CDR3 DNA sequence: TGTGCCAGCTCACCACTCCCGGTAAAATACGAGCAGTACTTC. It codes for CASSPLPVKYEQYF. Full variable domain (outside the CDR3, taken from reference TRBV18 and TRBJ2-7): NAGVMQNPRHLVRRRGQEARLRCSPMKGHSHVYWYRQLPEEGLKFMVYLQKENIIDESGMPKERFSAEFPKEGPSILRIQQVVRGDSAAYFCASSPLPVKYEQYFGPGTRLTVT.

The CDR3 coding sequence is TGTGCCAGCAGTTACAAAGGGGGCTGGTACGAGCAGTACTTC. Translated: CASSYKGGWYEQYF. The chain links TRBV6-5 to TRBJ2-7; TRBD1 matches 7 bases. Germline CDR1 is MNHEY and CDR2 is SVGAGI. This CDR3 is 14 amino acids long. The V segment lost 2 bases and the J segment 4 bases; nucleotides outside the gene matches: 5.

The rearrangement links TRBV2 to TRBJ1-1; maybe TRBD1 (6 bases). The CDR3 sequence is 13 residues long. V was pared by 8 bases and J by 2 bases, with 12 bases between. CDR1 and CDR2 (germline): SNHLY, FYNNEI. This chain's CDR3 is CASGRGLNTEAFF. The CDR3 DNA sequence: TGTGCCAGCGGCAGGGGTCTAAACACTGAAGCTTTCTTT.

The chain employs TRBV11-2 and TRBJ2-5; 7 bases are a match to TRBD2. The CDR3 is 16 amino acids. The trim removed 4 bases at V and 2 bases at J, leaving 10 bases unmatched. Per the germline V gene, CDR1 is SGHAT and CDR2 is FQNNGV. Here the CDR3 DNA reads TGTGCCAGCAGCTCGCGGGGGAGCAGCTTTCAAGAGACCCAGTACTTC. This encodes CASSSRGSSFQETQYF.

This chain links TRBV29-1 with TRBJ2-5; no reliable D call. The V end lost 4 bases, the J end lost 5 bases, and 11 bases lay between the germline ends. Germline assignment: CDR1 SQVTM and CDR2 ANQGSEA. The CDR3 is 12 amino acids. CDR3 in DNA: TGCAGCGTTGCGACCGCCTTTGAGACCCAGTACTTC. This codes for CSVATAFETQYF.

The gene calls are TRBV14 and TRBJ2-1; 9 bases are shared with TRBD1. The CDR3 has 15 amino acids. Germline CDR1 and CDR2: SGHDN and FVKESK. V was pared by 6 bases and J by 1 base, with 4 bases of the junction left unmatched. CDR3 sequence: CASRAGQGSYNEQFF. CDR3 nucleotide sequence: TGTGCCAGCAGGGCAGGACAGGGGTCCTACAATGAGCAGTTCTTC.